These 21 T cell receptor beta chains came from one sample sequenced in a study of T cells after yellow fever vaccination. TCRdb re-called the 5' RACE reads with MiXCR, one entry per CDR3 protein. The sample has around 550,000 distinct CDR3 sequences, 15% to 20% seen once. Sequenced material: PBMCs, taken 15 days after the yellow fever booster vaccination. Receptors originate from a man aged 25-45 years who received the YFV17D yellow fever vaccine.

This chain links TRBV7-2 with TRBJ2-7; TRBD1 is a possible D gene (7 bases). Per the germline V gene, CDR1 is SGHTA and CDR2 is FQGNSA. V was trimmed by 7 bases and J by 0 bases, leaving 16 bases between them. The CDR3 is 15 amino acids. DNA for the CDR3: TGTGCCAGCACTCTGGAGGGGGCTACCTCCTACGAGCAGTACTTC. Its protein is CASTLEGATSYEQYF. The variable domain in full, with the rest retrieved from reference TRBV7-2 and TRBJ2-7, is GAGVSQSPSNKVTEKGKDVELRCDPISGHTALYWYRQSLGQGLEFLIYFQGNSAPDKSGLPSDRFSAERTGGSVSTLTIQRTQQEDSAVYLCASTLEGATSYEQYFGPGTRLTVT.

The chain carries TRBV5-1 and TRBJ2-1; TRBD2 matches at 7 bases. There are 15 residues in the CDR3. Per germline, CDR1 SGHRS and CDR2 YFSETQ. The junction had 6 bases not matched to a gene; V was cut back by 0 bases and J by 6 bases. This chain's CDR3 is CASSLAGLGGNEQFF. The DNA of the CDR3 is TGCGCCAGCAGCTTGGCAGGACTAGGTGGCAATGAGCAGTTCTTC.

The rearrangement links TRBV4-1 to TRBJ2-6, with TRBD2 as a possible D gene (6 bases). The CDR3 is made up of 17 amino acids. Trimming stripped 0 bases from V and 4 bases from J, with 13 bases between. Germline lookup yields CDR1 MGHRA and CDR2 YSYEKL. CDR3 coding DNA: TGCGCCAGCAGCCAAGATTCGGAGGGGCGAGGGGCCAACGTCCTGACTTTC. This encodes CASSQDSEGRGANVLTF.

The V call is TRBV20-1, the J call TRBJ1-3; D is possibly TRBD1 (5 bases). V was pared by 5 bases and J by 4 bases, with 12 bases between. CDR1 DFQATT and CDR2 SNEGSKA come from the germline V gene (reference sequence). The CDR3 length is 13 residues. The CDR3 protein is CSAADIMGNTIYF. The CDR3, as DNA: TGCAGTGCTGCGGACATCATGGGAAACACCATATATTTT.

This clonotype has only a few counts. This chain joins TRBV20-1 and TRBJ2-7; TRBD1 matches at 8 bases. This CDR3 has 14 amino acids. Germline CDR1 DFQATT, CDR2 SNEGSKA (reference sequence). Germline trimming cut 5 bases from V and 4 bases from J; bases unmatched to any gene: 10. This CDR3 reads CSALTGAIGYEQYF. Here the CDR3 DNA reads TGCAGTGCTTTGACAGGGGCCATCGGGTACGAGCAGTACTTC.

The chain has TRBV6-1 and TRBJ1-2; 9 positions match TRBD1. Germline loops: CDR1 MNHNS, CDR2 SASEGT. This CDR3 is built from 15 residues. V was pared by 6 bases and J by 7 bases, with 12 bases of the junction left unmatched. CDR3 loop: CASSASQGADGGYTF. The CDR3 nucleotides read TGTGCCAGCAGCGCATCACAGGGGGCTGATGGTGGCTACACCTTC.

The table lists this clonotype with a few counts. The J gene is TRBJ2-3, the V gene TRBV7-9, with unresolved D. The ends were cut back, 7 bases at V and 1 base at J, with 12 bases in the middle. The germline gives CDR1 SEHNR, CDR2 FQNEAQ (reference sequence). CDR3 length: 14 amino acids. CDR3 coding DNA: TGTGCCAGCACCCGATTGGGTGGCACAGATACGCAGTATTTT. The encoded protein is CASTRLGGTDTQYF.

The J gene is TRBJ2-5, the V gene TRBV3-1; D not resolved. V dropped 4 bases and J dropped 3 bases, with 18 bases sitting between them. The CDR3 covers 16 residues. Germline CDR1 LGHDT, CDR2 YNNKEL (reference sequence). DNA for the CDR3: TGTGCCAGCAGCCCCCAAAGTAATTACGGAAAAGAGACCCAGTACTTC. Protein: CASSPQSNYGKETQYF.

This clonotype has more than one count but fewer than ten. The chain employs TRBV27 and TRBJ2-7; 7 bases agree with TRBD2. The CDR3 runs to 15 residues. Germline loops: CDR1 MNHEY, CDR2 SMNVEV (reference sequence). V gave up 6 bases and J gave up 0 bases; unmatched junction bases: 8. The CDR3 is CASRLAGVLSYEQYF. The CDR3 DNA follows: TGTGCCAGCAGGCTCGCGGGAGTACTCTCCTACGAGCAGTACTTC.

This clonotype was detected a few times. This sequence joins TRBV20-1 and TRBJ2-7, with 14 bases lining up with TRBD2. The CDR3 totals 16 residues. V dropped 5 bases and J dropped 4; count of bases not matched to a gene: 10. Germline CDR1 DFQATT, CDR2 SNEGSKA (reference sequence). The CDR3 DNA is TGCAGTGCTTCTAGGGGACTAGCGGGAGTAGGTTACGAGCAGTACTTC. Translated: CSASRGLAGVGYEQYF.

The chain has TRBV4-3 and TRBJ2-2; 8 nucleotides match TRBD1. The germline V gene has CDR1 LGHNA and CDR2 YSLEER. V lost 0 bases to trimming and J lost 3 bases; unmatched junction nucleotides: 3. The CDR3 extends over 16 amino acids. CDR3 nucleotides: TGCGCCAGCAGCCAAGAGGACAGGGCATACACCGGGGAGCTGTTTTTT. This translates into CASSQEDRAYTGELFF.

A few counts support this clonotype. The chain combines TRBV28 with TRBJ2-1; tentatively, D is TRBD1 (5 bases). Between the trimmed V and J ends, which lost 6 bases and 5 bases, there was a span of 26 bases. The CDR3 spans 18 residues. The germline V gene encodes CDR1 MDHEN and CDR2 SYDVKM. CDR3 loop: CASSFSAPDSDFHNEQFF. The CDR3 DNA sequence: TGTGCCAGCAGCTTCTCCGCTCCAGACAGCGACTTCCACAATGAGCAGTTCTTC.

This clonotype was counted between two and nine times. The rearrangement links TRBV28 to TRBJ2-7; 9 bases agree with TRBD2. V was pared by 5 bases and J by 4 bases, with 9 bases of the junction left unmatched. From germline, CDR1 is MDHEN and CDR2 SYDVKM. This CDR3 region has 15 residues. The CDR3 reads CASSNEGLALYEQYF. Here the CDR3 DNA reads TGTGCCAGCAGTAACGAAGGACTAGCGTTGTACGAGCAGTACTTC.

The chain recombines TRBV2 with TRBJ2-5, with D maybe TRBD1 (6 bases). The V end was cut by 4 bases, the J end by 7 bases, with 13 bases between. Germline lookup yields CDR1 SNHLY and CDR2 FYNNEI. The CDR3 is 13 residues long. The CDR3, as DNA: TGTGCCAGCAGTGGCGACAGGTTCGGGACCCAGTACTTC. Protein: CASSGDRFGTQYF.

The rearrangement uses TRBV15 and TRBJ2-1; D gene ambiguous. Germline assignment: CDR1 LNHNV and CDR2 YYDKDF (reference sequence). The CDR3 extends over 12 amino acids. Trimming removed 1 base from V and 7 bases from J, with 5 bases in between. CDR3 in DNA: TGTGCCACCAGCAGAGTAAAGAATGAGCAGTTCTTC. Protein product: CATSRVKNEQFF.

This clonotype was counted only a few times. The chain carries TRBV7-2 and TRBJ2-6; D may correspond to TRBD1 or TRBD2 (5 bases each). The germline V gene encodes CDR1 SGHTA and CDR2 FQGNSA. The CDR3 loop spans 15 amino acids. Trimming removed 5 bases at V and 4 bases at J, with 12 bases between. The CDR3 nucleotides read TGTGCCAGCAGCCAGACAGCGGCCGGGGCCAACGTCCTGACTTTC. Residues: CASSQTAAGANVLTF.

This clonotype occurred a few times. The chain uses TRBV15 and TRBJ2-7, with D perhaps TRBD1 (7 bases). The V gene's germline CDR1 is LNHNV and CDR2 YYDKDF (reference sequence). The germline V and J ends were trimmed by 8 bases and 6 bases, with 17 bases remaining between them. The CDR3 has 13 residues. The CDR3 DNA sequence: TGTGCCACCTCCAGGGGGGACCAGGGCGAGCAGTACTTC. It translates to CATSRGDQGEQYF. Combining the CDR3 with reference TRBV15 and TRBJ2-7 gives the whole variable domain DAMVIQNPRYQVTQFGKPVTLSCSQTLNHNVMYWYQQKSSQAPKLLFHYYDKDFNNEADTPDNFQSRRPNTSFCFLDIRSPGLGDTAMYLCATSRGDQGEQYFGPGTRLTVT.

This clonotype was seen only a few times. The CDR3 protein is CSARHPSGRINEQFF. The CDR3 nucleotides read TGCAGTGCTAGACACCCTAGCGGGAGGATCAATGAGCAGTTCTTC. The gene calls are TRBV20-1 and TRBJ2-1; 11 nucleotides agree with TRBD2. The CDR3 covers 15 residues. Germline V gene sequence: CDR1 DFQATT, CDR2 SNEGSKA (reference sequence). Trimming removed 2 bases from V and 6 bases from J; junction bases left unmatched: 6.

This clonotype was seen more than once but under ten times. The chain combines TRBV7-2 with TRBJ2-3, with D unresolved. V was cut by 5 bases and J by 0 bases, with 12 bases left in between. The CDR3 runs to 15 residues. Germline values: CDR1 SGHTA, CDR2 FQGNSA. In DNA, the CDR3 is TGTGCCAGCAGCCTCGCGGTTTGGAGCACAGATACGCAGTATTTT. This encodes CASSLAVWSTDTQYF.

This sequence joins TRBV3-1 and TRBJ2-1; D not certain. The CDR3 contains 13 residues. CDR1 and CDR2 from the germline V gene are LGHDT and YNNKEL (reference sequence). This CDR3 reads CACRRSSYNEQFF. The CDR3 DNA sequence: TGTGCTTGTAGAAGGAGCTCCTACAATGAGCAGTTCTTC.

The sample holds a few counts of this clonotype. The genes are TRBV20-1 and TRBJ1-6; unclear D gene. The ends were cut back, 0 bases at V and 5 bases at J, with 17 bases in the middle. The V gene's germline CDR1 is DFQATT and CDR2 SNEGSKA (reference sequence). This CDR3 is 17 amino acids long. The CDR3 DNA is TGCAGTGCTAGAGATCTCCGCCGGGAGAGGAATAATTCACCCCTCCACTTT. Translated, it gives CSARDLRRERNNSPLHF.